These T cell receptor beta chains were read from a single sample in a study of blood T cell repertoires in COVID-19. The table came from immunoSEQ multiplex PCR; TCRdb's copy has only in-frame clones and leaves some out. The sample shows about 290,000 clones, approximately 88% of them seen only once. The sequenced material came from PBMCs or T cells enriched from blood (not recorded which). The receptor source for this set is a woman between 40 and 50 years old who had recovered from COVID-19. Both conserved end residues are part of each CDR3. The D gene is left open where the match is weak. A clone size is listed for some rows: how often the clone was seen (once, few, many), or a class if it is expanded.

v_call	clone_size	cdr3_length	j_call	d_call	cdr3_nt	cdr3_aa
TRBV6-6	-	13	TRBJ2-7	-	TGTGCCAGCCAACAGGGCCCCTCCTACGAGCAGTACTTC	CASQQGPSYEQYF
TRBV19	-	15	TRBJ2-2	-	TGTGCCAGTAGTACCCCGGAGGACAGCACCGGGGAGCTGTTTTTT	CASSTPEDSTGELFF
TRBV2	-	13	TRBJ1-6	-	TGTGCCAGCGAGTCTTTAAGAAATTCACCCCTCCACTTT	CASESLRNSPLHF
TRBV5-6	-	16	TRBJ1-4	-	TGTGCCAGCAGCTTTTACTCCGGTAGCGCTAATGAAAAACTGTTTTTT	CASSFYSGSANEKLFF
TRBV5-1	once	15	TRBJ1-5	-	TGCGCCAGCAGCTTATCGGGCGGGAGGAATCAGCCCCAGCATTTT	CASSLSGGRNQPQHF
TRBV2	-	14	TRBJ1-6	TRBD1	TGTGCCAGCAACTCCGGGACAGAAAATTCACCCCTCCACTTT	CASNSGTENSPLHF
TRBV30	-	11	TRBJ1-6	-	TGTGCCTGGAATCGAGATTCACCCCTCCACTTT	CAWNRDSPLHF
TRBV6-6	-	14	TRBJ1-2	-	TGTGCCAGCAGACCCGACGGCGGGGTCTATGGCTACACCTTC	CASRPDGGVYGYTF
TRBV4-2	-	15	TRBJ1-2	-	TGTGCCAGCAGCCAAGCCGATCAACAGAACTATGGCTACACCTTC	CASSQADQQNYGYTF
TRBV9	-	18	TRBJ2-6	TRBD2	TGTGCCAGCAGCGTAGGGACTAGCGGGAGATCCGGGGCCAACGTCCTGACTTTC	CASSVGTSGRSGANVLTF
TRBV9	once	18	TRBJ1-4	-	TGTGCCAGCAGCCCCAGGATGGGGGGGGGCGAGGCTAATGAAAAACTGTTTTTT	CASSPRMGGGEANEKLFF
TRBV18	-	16	TRBJ1-5	-	TGTGCCAGCTCACCCACAGGGCCGAACGGCAATCAGCCCCAGCATTTT	CASSPTGPNGNQPQHF
TRBV11-2	-	16	TRBJ2-7	TRBD2	TGTGCCAGCAGCTTAACGATAGCGGGGCCTCCCTACGAGCAGTACTTC	CASSLTIAGPPYEQYF
TRBV5-1	-	14	TRBJ2-7	TRBD1	TGCGCCAGCAGCTTCGGGACAGGGAATATCGAGCAGTACTTC	CASSFGTGNIEQYF
TRBV18	-	15	TRBJ2-2	-	TGTGCCAGCTCACCCGGGGGGCCCGACACCGGGGAGCTGTTTTTT	CASSPGGPDTGELFF
TRBV3-1/TRBV3-2	-	16	TRBJ2-3	TRBD2	TGTGCCAGCCGGACTAGCGGGGTCTCTAGCACAGATACGCAGTATTTT	CASRTSGVSSTDTQYF
TRBV7-9	once	17	TRBJ2-3	TRBD2	TGTGCCAGCAGCTCCGGTCGACTAGCGGGGGGCGCGGATACGCAGTATTTT	CASSSGRLAGGADTQYF
TRBV7-8	-	16	TRBJ1-4	-	TGTGCCAGCAGCTTAATCGGGGTTGTGGAAACTGAAAAACTGTTTTTT	CASSLIGVVETEKLFF
TRBV5-1	-	13	TRBJ1-1	-	TGCGCCAGCAGCTTAAACAGGAACACTGAAGCTTTCTTT	CASSLNRNTEAFF
TRBV7-3	-	10	TRBJ1-2	-	TGTGCCAGCAGCCCTTATGGCTACACCTTC	CASSPYGYTF
TRBV3-1/TRBV3-2	medium-sized	15	TRBJ2-6	-	TGTGCCAGCACCAGAGGCGAGGCTGGGGCCAACGTCCTGACTTTC	CASTRGEAGANVLTF
TRBV9	-	12	TRBJ2-1	-	TGTGCCAGCAGCGGGAGCGGGAATGAGCAGTTCTTC	CASSGSGNEQFF
TRBV2	-	14	TRBJ1-1	-	TGTGCCAGCAGTGTGATGGGGGCGGACACTGAAGCTTTCTTT	CASSVMGADTEAFF
TRBV14	-	16	TRBJ1-6	TRBD1	TGTGCCAGCAGCCAGCCCGCAACAGGGGGAGGGTCACCCCTCCACTTT	CASSQPATGGGSPLHF
TRBV14	-	17	TRBJ2-2	TRBD2	TGTGCCAGCAGCTCCCCCGGGACTAGCGGACTCACCGGGGAGCTGTTTTTT	CASSSPGTSGLTGELFF
TRBV5-4	-	15	TRBJ1-6	TRBD1	TGTGCCAGCAGCTTTGACAGGGGGAGAGATTCACCCCTCCACTTT	CASSFDRGRDSPLHF
TRBV14	-	14	TRBJ2-7	-	TGTGCCAGCAGCCAAGACCCCCTATTCTACGAGCAGTACTTC	CASSQDPLFYEQYF
TRBV3-1/TRBV3-2	-	15	TRBJ2-7	-	TGTGCCAGCAGCCAAGATTCCGGGCAGGGCTACGAGCAGTACTTC	CASSQDSGQGYEQYF
TRBV11-3	-	14	TRBJ1-4	-	TGTGCCAGCAGGCAACTTGCAACTAATGAAAAACTGTTTTTT	CASRQLATNEKLFF
TRBV18	-	14	TRBJ1-2	-	TGTGCCAGCTCCCCGGGGGTAGCTAACTATGGCTACACCTTC	CASSPGVANYGYTF
TRBV5-1	few	16	TRBJ1-3	TRBD1	TGCGCCAGCAGCGGCGGACAGGAGAGCTCTGGAAACACCATATATTTT	CASSGGQESSGNTIYF
TRBV29-1	-	15	TRBJ2-3	-	TGCAGCGTTGAGGGAGCGGAAGTAGGCCCCCGTACGCAGTATTTT	CSVEGAEVGPRTQYF
TRBV19	once	14	TRBJ1-1	-	TGTGCCAGTAGTATTACCGGGATTAACACTGAAGCTTTCTTT	CASSITGINTEAFF
TRBV27	-	16	TRBJ1-2	TRBD1	TGTGCCAGCAGTTTATCGAGTTCAGGGGGCGCGTTTGGCTACACCTTC	CASSLSSSGGAFGYTF
TRBV11-2	-	15	TRBJ2-2	TRBD2	TGTGCCAGCAGCTATATAGCGGGAGAGACCGGGGAGCTGTTTTTT	CASSYIAGETGELFF
TRBV5-1	once	12	TRBJ1-2	TRBD1	TGCGCCAGCAGCCAACAGGGGGATGGCTACACCTTC	CASSQQGDGYTF
TRBV10-3	-	13	TRBJ1-5	TRBD1	TGTGCCATCAGGGGACAGGTTGATCAGCCCCAGCATTTT	CAIRGQVDQPQHF
TRBV7-9	-	15	TRBJ2-1	-	TGTGCCAGCAGCTTAGGAGCAAGCGCCTACAATGAGCAGTTCTTC	CASSLGASAYNEQFF
TRBV30	-	13	TRBJ1-2	TRBD1	TGTGCCTGGATCCCCGGGACAGGCTATGGCTACACCTTC	CAWIPGTGYGYTF
TRBV30	-	13	TRBJ1-2	-	TGTGCCTGGAGTGCCGGGTCCCTATTATTCGCTTTCTTC	CAWSAGSLLFAFF
TRBV5-8	-	16	TRBJ1-2	TRBD1	TGTGCCAGCAGCTTTCAGACTTCCGGAGGGACAGCTCGCTACACCTTC	CASSFQTSGGTARYTF